A single sample gave rise to the 23 T cell receptor beta chains below, sequenced in a study of siplizumab effects on memory and regulatory T cells. Profiling relied on immunoSEQ multiplex PCR, and the TCRdb table lists in-frame clones only, not all of them. The sample includes approximately 98,000 clones, just under 95% of them seen just once. The specimen sequenced was non-Treg CD4+ T cells sorted from blood. These receptors came from a human donor in good health.

The rearrangement uses TRBV6-1 and TRBJ2-1; weak D call: TRBD2 (7 bases). Germline lookup yields CDR1 MNHNS and CDR2 SASEGT. V dropped 6 bases and J dropped 6 bases, with 18 bases sitting between them. The CDR3 loop spans 15 amino acids. The CDR3 spells CASSLEWGGINEQFF. The CDR3 DNA sequence: TGTGCCAGCAGCCTTGAATGGGGGGGCATCAATGAGCAGTTCTTC.

The CDR3 loop reads CASSSPGDRGDNEQFF. CDR3 nucleotides: TGCGCCAGCAGCTCCCCTGGGGACAGGGGTGACAATGAGCAGTTCTTC. The rearrangement links TRBV5-1 to TRBJ2-1; 10 bases line up with TRBD1. V trimming: 3 bases; J trimming: 5 bases; junction bases outside the gene matches: 8. The CDR3 spans 16 residues. Per germline, CDR1 SGHRS and CDR2 YFSETQ.

This chain connects TRBV19 to TRBJ1-5, with D unresolved. CDR1 and CDR2 from the germline V gene are LNHDA and SQIVND (reference sequence). Trimming took off 6 bases at V and 3 bases at J, with 15 bases between the two ends. This CDR3 has 15 residues. The CDR3 DNA reads TGTGCCAGTAGGAAAGACACAAGGGACAATCAGCCCCAGCATTTT. It encodes CASRKDTRDNQPQHF.

The J gene is TRBJ1-5, the V gene TRBV7-9; D perhaps matches TRBD1 (5 bases). Trimming stripped 3 bases from V and 1 base from J, with 10 bases between. From germline, CDR1 is SEHNR and CDR2 FQNEAQ (reference sequence). The CDR3 is made up of 15 amino acids. The CDR3: CASSFSQGSNQPQHF. CDR3 bases: TGTGCCAGCAGCTTTTCCCAGGGAAGCAATCAGCCCCAGCATTTT.

The V and J genes are TRBV7-6 and TRBJ1-5, with D unresolved. Trimming removed 4 bases from V and 7 bases from J, with 11 bases in between. CDR1 is SGHVS and CDR2 is FNYEAQ in the germline V gene. The CDR3 consists of 13 residues. DNA of the CDR3: TGTGCCAGCAGCTATGGAGAGGACCAGCCCCAGCATTTT. Its protein is CASSYGEDQPQHF. The whole variable domain, remainder taken from reference TRBV7-6 and TRBJ1-5, is GAGVSQSPRYKVTKRGQDVALRCDPISGHVSLYWYRQALGQGPEFLTYFNYEAQQDKSGLPNDRFSAERPEGSISTLTIQRTEQRDSAMYRCASSYGEDQPQHFGDGTRLSIL.

V is TRBV7-3 and J is TRBJ2-6; TRBD2 aligns across 10 bases. Germline V gene lookup returns CDR1 SGHTA and CDR2 FQGTGA. The CDR3 has 16 amino acids. Trimming cost V 5 bases and J 3 bases; bases outside gene matches: 4. Here the CDR3 reads CASSSGRAGGANVLTF. The CDR3 DNA sequence: TGTGCCAGCAGCAGCGGGAGGGCCGGTGGGGCCAACGTCCTGACTTTC.

The chain employs TRBV2 and TRBJ1-2, with D possibly matching TRBD1 (6 bases). Between the trimmed V and J ends, which lost 6 bases and 3 bases, there was a span of 14 bases. The CDR3 is made up of 14 amino acids. Germline CDR1 and CDR2: SNHLY and FYNNEI. The CDR3 nucleotides are TGTGCCAGCAGGGAACAGGGAGGGGACTATGGCTACACCTTC. Residues: CASREQGGDYGYTF.

J is TRBJ1-1 and V is TRBV14; no clear D. Germline V lookup: CDR1 SGHDN, CDR2 FVKESK. V was pared by 1 base and J by 4 bases, with 7 bases between. The CDR3 extends over 13 amino acids. The CDR3 spells CASSQGVITEAFF. The CDR3, as DNA: TGTGCCAGCAGCCAAGGGGTCATCACTGAAGCTTTCTTT. The full variable domain, with the rest looked up from reference TRBV14 and TRBJ1-1, is EAGVTQFPSHSVIEKGQTVTLRCDPISGHDNLYWYRRVMGKEIKFLLHFVKESKQDESGMPNNRFLAERTGGTYSTLKVQPAELEDSGVYFCASSQGVITEAFFGQGTRLTVV.

The chain employs TRBV28 and TRBJ2-1; possibly TRBD2 for D (6 bases). The length of the CDR3 is 13 residues. Per germline, CDR1 MDHEN and CDR2 SYDVKM. The V and J ends lost 7 bases and 6 bases respectively, with 13 bases between them. CDR3 residues: CASIRPEGNEQFF. CDR3 in DNA: TGTGCCAGCATAAGGCCGGAGGGCAATGAGCAGTTCTTC.

This sequence joins TRBV18 and TRBJ2-1; no clear D. Germline V gene sequence: CDR1 KGHSH, CDR2 LQKENI. The CDR3 runs to 11 residues. V was cut by 1 base and J by 12 bases, with 7 bases left in between. The CDR3 region has the DNA TGTGCCAGCTCACCACAAGCCGCGCAGTTCTTC. The encoded protein is CASSPQAAQFF.

In its sample, this clone was seen a few times. The gene calls are TRBV5-4 and TRBJ2-7; 15 positions agree with TRBD2. With V trimmed by 3 bases and J by 4 bases, 5 bases remained unmatched. Germline-derived CDR1 and CDR2 are SGHNT and YYREEE (reference sequence). This CDR3 has 16 amino acids. CDR3 coding DNA: TGTGCCAGCAGCTCCGGACTAGCGGGAGGGGAATACGAGCAGTACTTC. It is translated as CASSSGLAGGEYEQYF.

This chain uses TRBV25-1 with TRBJ2-7, with D hard to call. This CDR3 contains 13 residues. Per the germline V gene, CDR1 is MGHDK and CDR2 is SYGVNS. V lost 3 bases to trimming and J lost 3 bases, with 9 bases between them. The CDR3 DNA reads TGTGCCAGCAGTGATGAGTCAGACTACGAGCAGTACTTC. Amino acid sequence: CASSDESDYEQYF.

The chain couples TRBV5-1 to TRBJ1-2; D remains ambiguous. CDR3 length: 12 residues. The germline gives CDR1 SGHRS, CDR2 YFSETQ. V shed 1 base and J shed 6 bases, with 7 bases lying between them. CDR3: CASSLNDNGYTF. Written as DNA, the CDR3 is TGCGCCAGCAGCTTGAACGATAATGGCTACACCTTC.

This clone has only one observation. The V call is TRBV19, the J call TRBJ1-2; no firm D call. This CDR3 has 16 residues. The germline V gene has CDR1 LNHDA and CDR2 SQIVND (reference sequence). V lost 6 bases to trimming and J lost 4 bases, with 21 bases between them. The CDR3 spells CASRRPLDSMAYGYTF. The CDR3 DNA sequence: TGTGCCAGTAGGAGGCCCTTGGACTCCATGGCCTATGGCTACACCTTC.

The gene calls are TRBV19 and TRBJ2-1; perhaps TRBD2 as D (6 bases). Germline CDR1 is LNHDA and CDR2 is SQIVND (reference sequence). CDR3 length: 13 residues. The V and J ends lost 5 bases and 5 bases respectively, with 10 bases between them. This chain's CDR3 is CASSPGLNNEQFF. As DNA, the CDR3 is TGTGCCAGTAGTCCGGGACTCAACAATGAGCAGTTCTTC.

The rearrangement joins TRBV5-6 to TRBJ1-6; no clear D. Looked up from germline, CDR1 is SGHDT and CDR2 is YYEEEE. Deletions cut 2 bases from V and 3 bases from J, with 6 bases between. The CDR3 has 14 amino acids. The CDR3 DNA reads as TGTGCCAGCAGCTTAGGCAGCTATAATTCACCCCTCCACTTT. Its protein is CASSLGSYNSPLHF.

This clone was recorded only once. In DNA form, the CDR3 reads TGCAGCGTGCAGGGCCCCGGGGAGCTGTTTTTT. Encoded protein: CSVQGPGELFF. The chain recombines TRBV29-1 with TRBJ2-2; TRBD1 is a possible D gene (5 bases). The CDR3 consists of 11 residues. V lost 6 bases, J lost 6 bases, and 8 bases lay in between. Germline values: CDR1 SQVTM, CDR2 ANQGSEA.

The CDR3 sequence is CAISSWLAGQTGELFF. The CDR3 region has the DNA TGTGCCATCAGTTCTTGGCTAGCGGGGCAAACCGGGGAGCTGTTTTTT. The gene calls are TRBV10-3 and TRBJ2-2; the match to TRBD2 covers 9 bases. The CDR3 is made up of 16 amino acids. The germline CDR1 and CDR2 sequences are ENHRY and SYGVKD. The trim removed 5 bases at V and 5 bases at J, leaving 9 bases unmatched.

This chain joins TRBV10-1 and TRBJ1-2; D gene uncertain. Germline V gene data show CDR1 as WNHNN and CDR2 as SYGVQD (reference sequence). V dropped 0 bases and J dropped 4 bases, with 21 bases sitting between them. CDR3 length: 18 amino acids. CDR3: CASSESRHSPQVRYGYTF. The CDR3 coding sequence is TGCGCCAGCAGTGAGTCACGGCACAGCCCGCAGGTACGCTATGGCTACACCTTC.

The chain links TRBV5-4 to TRBJ2-7; D is ambiguous. CDR3 length equals 13 residues. The germline V gene has CDR1 SGHNT and CDR2 YYREEE (reference sequence). The germline V and J ends were trimmed by 4 bases and 2 bases, with 10 bases remaining between them. The CDR3 coding sequence is TGTGCCAGCAGCAAAAAGGGAACCTACGAGCAGTACTTC. It yields the protein CASSKKGTYEQYF.

The chain uses TRBV14 and TRBJ2-3; D ambiguous. Germline assignment: CDR1 SGHDN and CDR2 FVKESK. The CDR3 totals 13 residues. Trimming removed 4 bases from V and 2 bases from J, with 7 bases in between. The CDR3 coding sequence is TGTGCCAGCAGCCCCGTTACCACAGATACGCAGTATTTT. Protein sequence: CASSPVTTDTQYF.

This chain links TRBV6-5 with TRBJ1-5, with 7 bases lining up with TRBD1. V was clipped by 7 bases and J by 7 bases; unmatched bases: 7. This CDR3 contains 13 residues. The germline gives CDR1 MNHEY, CDR2 SVGAGI. The CDR3 reads CASKETGRQPQHF. The DNA of the CDR3 is TGTGCCAGCAAAGAGACAGGGAGGCAGCCCCAGCATTTT.

CDR3: CASSELQGKFGEQYF. For the CDR3, the DNA is TGTGCCAGCAGTGAATTACAGGGGAAGTTTGGCGAGCAGTACTTC. This chain uses TRBV2 with TRBJ2-7; 7 bases are shared with TRBD1. Unmatched junction bases numbered 10, after V lost 2 bases and J lost 6 bases. Germline CDR1 is SNHLY and CDR2 is FYNNEI. The CDR3 totals 15 residues.